A selection of T cell receptor beta chains follows, all from one sample in a study of long-term antiretroviral therapy in people with HIV. The repertoire was sequenced with immunoSEQ multiplex PCR; TCRdb's copy has only in-frame clones and lacks some. Here the sample spans roughly 20,000 clones, less than 85% being singletons. This specimen consisted of unsorted PBMCs, obtained less than 1.8 years before starting antiretroviral therapy. Receptors originate from a middle-aged woman with HIV. The CDR3 runs from the conserved cysteine through the conserved F or W. A D gene is named only where the DNA matches it firmly. Not every row has a clone size; where given, it reads once, few, many or a size class.

TRBJ2-1 TRBD1 NA TRBV14 TGTGCCAGCGAGGACAGGGGAATACAACTAGCCAATGAGCAGTTCTTC CASEDRGIQLANEQFF
TRBJ2-3 NA NA TRBV6-5 TGTGCCAGCAGTTACGGGGATGCGAGCACAGATACGCAGTATTTT CASSYGDASTDTQYF
TRBJ1-1 NA NA TRBV5-5 TGTGCCAGCAGTTGGGGACGGAACACTGAAGCTTTCTTT CASSWGRNTEAFF
TRBJ1-5 NA NA TRBV2 TGTGCCAGCAGTGTTGGGACGGAAAAGCATTTT CASSVGTEKHF
TRBJ2-7 TRBD1 NA TRBV2 TGTGCCAGCAGATCCCCCGGACAGGGCCCCTACGAGCAGTACTTC CASRSPGQGPYEQYF
TRBJ1-6 NA once TRBV7-2 TGTGCCAGCACACTTAGGGGAATCGGTTCACCCCTCCACTTT CASTLRGIGSPLHF
TRBJ1-2 TRBD1 NA TRBV5-6 TGTGCCAGCAGCTTAGGGGGCCGCCCTACTTTC CASSLGGRPTF
TRBJ2-7 NA NA TRBV7-2 TGTGCCAGCAGCCTCCGCAGATACGAGCAGTACTTC CASSLRRYEQYF
TRBJ1-5 TRBD1 NA TRBV5-1 TGCGCCAGCAGTACCGGACAGGCCGGTCAGCCCCAGCATTTT CASSTGQAGQPQHF
TRBJ1-5 TRBD1 NA TRBV7-2 TGTGCCAGCAGCTTAACAGGGGGCTCTGCCCAGCCCCAGCATTTT CASSLTGGSAQPQHF
TRBJ2-3 NA NA TRBV11-2 TGTGCCAGCAGCCCGACTAGTATCACGCAGTATTTT CASSPTSITQYF
TRBJ1-6 NA NA TRBV18 TGTGCCAGCTCACCTGGGGGTGAGGGTTCACCCCTCCACTTT CASSPGGEGSPLHF
TRBJ2-1 TRBD2 once TRBV13 TGTGCCAGCAGCGAGATGGCGGGAGGAATCGGGTCCTACAATGAGCAGTTCTTC CASSEMAGGIGSYNEQFF
TRBJ1-3 TRBD1 NA TRBV2 TGTGCCAGCAGTGTCGCCGGGACAGGGAGACTCGGGGACACCATATATTTT CASSVAGTGRLGDTIYF
TRBJ1-1 TRBD1 NA TRBV5-8 TGTGCCAGCAGCTTGGGGGGACAGACTACTGAAGCTTTCTTT CASSLGGQTTEAFF
TRBJ1-1 NA NA TRBV18 TGTGCCAGCTCGGGAACGACTGAAGCTTTCTTT CASSGTTEAFF
TRBJ1-2 NA NA TRBV7-2 TGTGCCAGCAGCTTAGCTCCGACAGCTAACTATGGCTACACCTTC CASSLAPTANYGYTF
TRBJ2-7 NA NA TRBV6-1 TGTGCCAGCAGTGAATTCGGGACCGAGCAGTACTTC CASSEFGTEQYF
TRBJ1-1 NA NA TRBV27 TGTGCCAGCAAGGTACAGTGGAACACTGAAGCTTTCTTT CASKVQWNTEAFF
TRBJ1-4 TRBD1 NA TRBV30 TGTGCCTGGAGTGAACTGGACAGGGTCATAGAAAAACTGTTTTTT CAWSELDRVIEKLFF
TRBJ2-1 NA NA TRBV11-2 TGTGCCAGCAGCCCTCGCGAGCGGCAAAACAATGAGCAGTTCTTC CASSPRERQNNEQFF
TRBJ1-2 TRBD1 few TRBV29-1 TGCAGTGATACAGGGGGCAACTATGGCTACACCTTC CSDTGGNYGYTF
TRBJ1-1 TRBD1 NA TRBV6-6 TGTGCCAGCACCGCTACAGGGGGCTGGAACACTGAAGCTTTCTTT CASTATGGWNTEAFF
TRBJ1-2 NA once TRBV7-2 TGTGCCAGCAGCTCGGACAGACGCTATGGCTACACCTTC CASSSDRRYGYTF
TRBJ1-1 TRBD1 few TRBV5-8 TGTGCCAGCAGCCCCGGGACAGGGGGCTGGGTTGACACTGAAGCTTTCTTT CASSPGTGGWVDTEAFF
TRBJ1-4 TRBD1 NA TRBV4-1 TGCGCCAGCAGCCAAGGGGACAGAGCGGTTGAAAAACTGTTTTTT CASSQGDRAVEKLFF
TRBJ2-3 NA once TRBV18 TGTGCCAGCTCACCACTTCAGGGGCGGACAGATACGCAGTATTTT CASSPLQGRTDTQYF
TRBJ2-2 TRBD2 NA TRBV11-3 TGTGCCAGCAGCTCCGGGACTAGCGGGAACACCGGGGAGCTGTTTTTT CASSSGTSGNTGELFF
TRBJ2-7 TRBD2 NA TRBV15 TGTGCCACCAGCAGAATAGCGGGAGGGCCCTACGAGCAGTACTTC CATSRIAGGPYEQYF
TRBJ2-5 TRBD2 NA TRBV5-4 TGTGCCAGCAGCTTGATTAGCGGGGGTGGTCGGGAGACCCAGTACTTC CASSLISGGGRETQYF
TRBJ2-2 NA NA TRBV7-2 TGTGCCAGCAGTCGGTGGGGGAACACCGGGGAGCTGTTTTTT CASSRWGNTGELFF
TRBJ2-5 NA NA TRBV5-6 TGTGCCAGCAGCCCATTAGACCAAGAGACCCAGTACTTC CASSPLDQETQYF
TRBJ1-6 NA few TRBV7-2 TGTGCCAGCAGCTTATTATTGCGGGTTTTTAATTCACCCCTCCACTTT CASSLLLRVFNSPLHF
TRBJ2-3 NA once TRBV30 TGTGCCTGGAGCCCCTATAAGGATACGCAGTATTTT CAWSPYKDTQYF
TRBJ1-1 TRBD1 NA TRBV29-1 TGCAGCTTTACTAGGGACAGGGGGACTGAAGCTTTCTTT CSFTRDRGTEAFF
TRBJ1-1 NA once TRBV5-1 TGCGCCAGCAGCTTGGATGGACGAAAAAACACTGAAGCTTTCTTT CASSLDGRKNTEAFF
TRBJ1-2 NA few TRBV5-4 TGTGCCAGCAGCTTGGCGGACAGTGCCTTCTATGGCTACACCTTC CASSLADSAFYGYTF
TRBJ1-1 NA NA TRBV7-2 TGTGCCAGCAGCTTAGAAGGGTGGTTAACTGAAGCTTTCTTT CASSLEGWLTEAFF
TRBJ2-7 TRBD2 NA TRBV19 TGTGCCAGTAGTATTGCAGCGGGACCATCCTACGAGCAGTACTTC CASSIAAGPSYEQYF
TRBJ2-5 NA once TRBV27 TGTGCCAGCAGTCTCACGAACGGGGAGACCCAGTACTTC CASSLTNGETQYF
TRBJ2-7 TRBD1 NA TRBV14 TGTGCCAGCAGCCAGAGGGACAGGGGCGCTTACGAGCAGTACTTC CASSQRDRGAYEQYF
TRBJ2-3 NA NA TRBV5-5 TGTGCCAGCAGCTTGGACACAGATACGCAGTATTTT CASSLDTDTQYF
TRBJ1-5 NA NA TRBV7-9 TGTGCCAGCAGCCCCAGTGCAGAAAATAGCAATCAGCCCCAGCATTTT CASSPSAENSNQPQHF
TRBJ2-7 NA NA TRBV19 TGTGCCAGTAGCTATGGGAGTTTCGGCTCCTACGAGCAGTACTTC CASSYGSFGSYEQYF
TRBJ1-2 NA NA TRBV5-1 TGCGCCAGCAGCTTGATTGCCCTGGAGTTCCCTGGCTACACCTTC CASSLIALEFPGYTF
TRBJ1-4 TRBD1 once TRBV19 TGTGCCAGTAGTACGGGGGTAAGGGGGCGTGGGGAAAAACTGTTTTTT CASSTGVRGRGEKLFF
TRBJ1-1 NA NA TRBV10-2 TGCGCCAGCAGTGATGTCTCGATGAACACTGAAGCTTTCTTT CASSDVSMNTEAFF
TRBJ2-7 NA NA TRBV7-2 TGTGCCAGCAGCTCCAGGGGGGGCTACGAGCAGTACTTC CASSSRGGYEQYF
TRBJ1-1 TRBD1 NA TRBV5-4 TGTGCCAGCAGCTTACGACAGGGTAGTAAACAAAGTGGGGCTTTCTTT CASSLRQGSKQSGAFF
TRBJ2-5 TRBD2 NA TRBV10-1 TGCGCCAGCAGTGCCGGGTCTAGCGGGAGAGAGACCCAGTACTTC CASSAGSSGRETQYF
TRBJ1-6 TRBD1 NA TRBV7-2 TGTGCCAGCAGCTTATGGGACAGGGGTAATTCACCCCTCCACTTT CASSLWDRGNSPLHF
TRBJ2-1 TRBD1 NA TRBV13 TGTGCCAGCAGCTCCTTGACAGGGATCTCCTACAATGAGCAGTTCTTC CASSSLTGISYNEQFF
TRBJ1-2 NA few TRBV6-5 TGTGCCAGCAGTTACTCGACATCGGGTAACTATGGCTACACCTTC CASSYSTSGNYGYTF
TRBJ1-1 NA NA TRBV6-1 TGTGCCAGCAGTGAAGTCTCCGGGACGGTGAACACTGAAGCTTTCTTT CASSEVSGTVNTEAFF